Listed here are 29 T cell receptor beta chains from one sample, sequenced in a study of blood T cell repertoires in COVID-19. Profiling relied on immunoSEQ multiplex PCR, and the TCRdb table lists in-frame clones only, not all of them. In the table there are roughly 20,000 clones, approximately 90% of which are singletons. Sequencing was done on a sample of peripheral blood. Source of these receptors: a woman of 80 years or more with active COVID-19.

CDR3 sequence: CASSLAGTATNEKLFF. The CDR3 DNA reads as TGTGCCAGCAGCTTAGCGGGGACAGCAACTAATGAAAAACTGTTTTTT. The V gene is TRBV13, the J gene TRBJ1-4; 7 bases match TRBD1. The CDR3 extends over 16 amino acids. Germline CDR1 reads PRHDT; CDR2 reads FYEKMQ (reference sequence). Trimming cost V 1 base and J 0 bases; bases outside gene matches: 2.

This clone has more than one count but fewer than ten. The chain employs TRBV6-2 or TRBV6-3 and TRBJ2-5; D is unclear. The germline gives CDR1 MNHEY, CDR2 SVGEGT. Trimming left V 0 bases short and J 4 bases short, with 12 bases between. CDR3 length: 15 residues. The CDR3 DNA reads as TGTGCCAGCAGTTACTCGAATCTACGCCCAGAGACCCAGTACTTC. Protein: CASSYSNLRPETQYF.

For the CDR3, the DNA is TGTGCCAGCAGTGAAGGGGGAGGACGGACCACAGATACGCAGTATTTT. It translates to CASSEGGGRTTDTQYF. The chain is built from TRBV25-1 and TRBJ2-3, with D possibly being TRBD2 (6 bases). Trimming pared 2 bases from V and 2 bases from J, leaving 14 bases between. This CDR3 is built from 16 residues. Per germline, CDR1 MGHDK and CDR2 SYGVNS.

The V and J genes are TRBV5-5 and TRBJ2-7; D call uncertain. The CDR3 sequence is 15 residues long. V shed 3 bases and J shed 3 bases, with 16 bases lying between them. Germline CDR1 reads SGHKS; CDR2 reads YYEKEE (reference sequence). The CDR3 loop reads CASSWVVTGGYEQYF. The CDR3 DNA sequence: TGTGCCAGCAGCTGGGTAGTGACTGGCGGCTACGAGCAGTACTTC.

V is TRBV11-2 and J is TRBJ1-1, with D perhaps matching TRBD1 (6 bases). CDR1 is SGHAT, CDR2 FQNNGV, per germline. The CDR3 is 14 amino acids. Trimming cost V 4 bases and J 1 base, with 10 bases left between them. The DNA for the CDR3 is TGTGCCAGCAGCTCACAGGGCGGGAACACTGAAGCTTTCTTT. Amino acids: CASSSQGGNTEAFF.

The gene calls are TRBV2 and TRBJ2-3; 10 positions match TRBD1. This CDR3 comprises 16 residues. J gave up 1 base and V 6 bases, and 7 bases lay outside the gene matches. The germline V gene has CDR1 SNHLY and CDR2 FYNNEI. CDR3 sequence: CASSVIGTGGTDTQYF. CDR3 in DNA: TGTGCCAGCAGCGTCATCGGGACAGGGGGCACAGATACGCAGTATTTT. Filled out from reference TRBV2 and TRBJ2-3, the complete variable domain reads EPEVTQTPSHQVTQMGQEVILRCVPISNHLYFYWYRQILGQKVEFLVSFYNNEISEKSEIFDDQFSVERPDGSNFTLKIRSTKLEDSAMYFCASSVIGTGGTDTQYFGPGTRLTVL.

The V gene is TRBV28, the J gene TRBJ1-2; 9 bases map to TRBD1. V lost 4 bases and J lost 2; bases outside the gene matches: 8. This CDR3 has 16 amino acids. Germline V gene lookup returns CDR1 MDHEN and CDR2 SYDVKM. Here the CDR3 DNA reads TGTGCCAGCAGTTCCCCGACAGGGGGAAAAAACTATGGCTACACCTTC. Amino acid sequence: CASSSPTGGKNYGYTF.

This clone occurred once. The chain links TRBV27 to TRBJ1-2; D unclear. The CDR3 is made up of 15 amino acids. Trimming stripped 7 bases from V and 4 bases from J, with 19 bases between. The V gene's germline CDR1 is MNHEY and CDR2 SMNVEV (reference sequence). CDR3 bases: TGTGCCAGCACCCAGAGGTGGTCCAGCCCCTATGGCTACACCTTC. Its translation: CASTQRWSSPYGYTF.

The chain carries TRBV11-3 and TRBJ2-7, with TRBD1 matching 8 bases. The CDR3 runs to 15 residues. Germline V gene lookup returns CDR1 SGHNT and CDR2 YENEEA. V dropped 1 base and J dropped 3; count of bases not matched to a gene: 5. CDR3 residues: CASSLGQGNGYEQYF. In DNA form, the CDR3 reads TGTGCCAGCAGCTTAGGACAGGGGAATGGCTACGAGCAGTACTTC.

The chain uses TRBV4-3 and TRBJ1-2; 8 bases are a match to TRBD1. This CDR3 contains 15 residues. V lost 4 bases to trimming and J lost 2 bases; unmatched junction nucleotides: 6. CDR1 is LGHNA and CDR2 is YSLEER in the germline V gene. The CDR3 nucleotides read TGCGCCAGCAGCCGACAGGGGCAGGGGAACTATGGCTACACCTTC. It is translated as CASSRQGQGNYGYTF.

The sample holds a few counts of this clone. V is TRBV11-3 and J is TRBJ1-2; D perhaps matches TRBD1 (5 bases). The ends were cut back, 6 bases at V and 8 bases at J, with 13 bases in the middle. The CDR3 is made up of 12 amino acids. From germline, CDR1 is SGHNT and CDR2 YENEEA. CDR3 region: CASRSTGQGYTF. The CDR3 DNA is TGTGCCAGCAGGTCAACAGGTCAAGGCTACACCTTC.

The J gene is TRBJ2-2, the V gene TRBV5-4; 7 positions match TRBD1. CDR1 and CDR2 (germline): SGHNT, YYREEE (reference sequence). Unmatched junction bases numbered 5, after V lost 1 base and J lost 2 bases. CDR3 length equals 16 residues. The CDR3 protein is CASSLRGQVNTGELFF. The CDR3 DNA is TGTGCCAGCAGCTTGAGGGGGCAGGTTAACACCGGGGAGCTGTTTTTT.

The chain carries TRBV15 and TRBJ1-2; 10 bases agree with TRBD1. Germline CDR1 LNHNV, CDR2 YYDKDF (reference sequence). V was clipped by 3 bases and J by 6 bases; unmatched bases: 10. The CDR3 sequence is 16 residues long. The CDR3 spells CATSSRTGGVEDGYTF. CDR3 bases: TGTGCCACCAGCAGCCGGACAGGGGGGGTAGAGGATGGCTACACCTTC. The whole variable domain, filled in from reference TRBV15 and TRBJ1-2, reads DAMVIQNPRYQVTQFGKPVTLSCSQTLNHNVMYWYQQKSSQAPKLLFHYYDKDFNNEADTPDNFQSRRPNTSFCFLDIRSPGLGDTAMYLCATSSRTGGVEDGYTFGSGTRLTVV.

This clone was counted a single time. The rearrangement joins TRBV7-3 to TRBJ2-3; the match to TRBD1 covers 7 bases. This CDR3 region has 16 residues. The V gene end was trimmed by 4 bases and the J gene end by 3 bases; junction bases not matched to a gene: 10. Germline CDR1 is SGHTA and CDR2 is FQGTGA. Written as DNA, the CDR3 is TGTGCCAGCAGCTCCCCGGGACAGCTTGGGACAGATACGCAGTATTTT. This translates into CASSSPGQLGTDTQYF.

The chain carries TRBV18 and TRBJ1-6, with TRBD1 matching 9 bases. Germline CDR1 is KGHSH and CDR2 is LQKENI. The J segment lost 10 bases and the V segment lost 3 bases, leaving 16 bases of the junction unmatched. The CDR3 totals 18 residues. The CDR3 nucleotides read TGTGCCAGCTCACCGGCGGGGACAGGGTCTTGGGGAACCTCACCCCTCCACTTT. It yields the protein CASSPAGTGSWGTSPLHF.

This rearrangement joins TRBV7-9 to TRBJ2-5; D call uncertain. CDR1 and CDR2 from the germline V gene are SEHNR and FQNEAQ (reference sequence). Deletions cut 3 bases from V and 5 bases from J, with 7 bases between. The CDR3 is 12 amino acids. CDR3 protein: CASSLTRETQYF. Here the CDR3 DNA reads TGTGCCAGCAGCTTGACTCGGGAGACCCAGTACTTC.

The chain uses TRBV15 and TRBJ2-3; 7 bases align to TRBD1. Per germline, CDR1 LNHNV and CDR2 YYDKDF (reference sequence). V lost 0 bases to trimming and J lost 4 bases; unmatched junction nucleotides: 4. The CDR3 extends over 15 amino acids. In DNA, the CDR3 is TGTGCCACCAGCAGAGACAGGGGGAAGGCAGATACGCAGTATTTT. Translated: CATSRDRGKADTQYF.

CDR3 DNA sequence: TGTGCCAGCCGGGACAGGGGACCGGAAGCTTTCTTT. Translating gives CASRDRGPEAFF. This chain uses TRBV6-5 with TRBJ1-1; TRBD1 aligns across 10 bases. The V gene's germline CDR1 is MNHEY and CDR2 SVGAGI. The CDR3 is 12 residues long. Trimming at V came to 8 bases and at J to 8 bases, leaving 5 bases not matched to a gene.

J is TRBJ1-2 and V is TRBV19; D not resolved. CDR1 is LNHDA and CDR2 is SQIVND in the germline V gene (reference sequence). The CDR3 runs 15 residues. V was cut by 2 bases and J by 4 bases, with 14 bases left in between. Written as DNA, the CDR3 is TGTGCCAGTAGTATACTCCGGGTCCATACCTATGGCTACACCTTC. This gives the protein CASSILRVHTYGYTF.

The chain couples TRBV9 to TRBJ2-3; D is ambiguous. In germline, CDR1 is SGDLS, CDR2 YYNGEE. The CDR3 is made up of 14 amino acids. The V gene lost 2 bases and the J gene lost 0 bases, with 7 bases spanning the gap. Here the CDR3 reads CASSVQASTDTQYF. The CDR3 nucleotides are TGTGCCAGCAGCGTTCAGGCTAGCACAGATACGCAGTATTTT. The full variable domain, rest sourced from reference TRBV9 and TRBJ2-3, is DSGVTQTPKHLITATGQRVTLRCSPRSGDLSVYWYQQSLDQGLQFLIQYYNGEERAKGNILERFSAQQFPDLHSELNLSSLELGDSALYFCASSVQASTDTQYFGPGTRLTVL.

CDR3 protein: CASSGAQTNTEAFF. CDR3 nucleotide sequence: TGTGCCAGCTCAGGGGCCCAGACCAACACTGAAGCTTTCTTT. The chain recombines TRBV18 with TRBJ1-1, with D perhaps matching TRBD1 (5 bases). Deletions cut 5 bases from V and 2 bases from J, with 12 bases between. The CDR3 spans 14 residues. CDR1 KGHSH and CDR2 LQKENI come from the germline V gene.

This clone has a single count. The J gene is TRBJ2-3, the V gene TRBV30, with D possibly being TRBD1 (6 bases). Germline V lookup: CDR1 GTSNPN, CDR2 SVGIG (reference sequence). Trimming pared 5 bases from V and 3 bases from J, leaving 9 bases between. The CDR3 consists of 12 residues. The CDR3 sequence is CAWQGFTDTQYF. The CDR3, as DNA: TGTGCCTGGCAGGGGTTTACAGATACGCAGTATTTT.

The table lists this clone with a count of one. CDR3 nucleotide sequence: TGTGCCAGTAGCACGACAGGCCATAGCAATCAGCCCCAGCATTTT. Encoded protein: CASSTTGHSNQPQHF. The chain links TRBV19 to TRBJ1-5, with D perhaps TRBD1 (6 bases). The germline V gene encodes CDR1 LNHDA and CDR2 SQIVND (reference sequence). This CDR3 has 15 residues. Trimming took off 6 bases at V and 0 bases at J, with 12 bases between the two ends.

This clone appeared a single time. The rearrangement links TRBV6-5 to TRBJ1-2; D is undetermined. The germline V gene encodes CDR1 MNHEY and CDR2 SVGAGI. This CDR3 has 13 amino acids. Trimming pared 6 bases from V and 2 bases from J, leaving 10 bases between. CDR3 bases: TGTGCCAGCAGAGCGGCGCAAAACTATGGCTACACCTTC. As protein: CASRAAQNYGYTF.

The chain links TRBV6-6 to TRBJ2-7; D might be TRBD2 (5 bases). The CDR3 is made up of 14 amino acids. Germline V gene lookup returns CDR1 MNHNY and CDR2 SVGAGI (reference sequence). Trimming pared 5 bases from V and 2 bases from J, leaving 13 bases between. The CDR3 spells CASSEGPTPYEQYF. CDR3 coding DNA: TGTGCCAGCAGTGAGGGCCCGACCCCCTACGAGCAGTACTTC.

The chain carries TRBV30 and TRBJ1-1; D is ambiguous. CDR1 GTSNPN and CDR2 SVGIG come from the germline V gene (reference sequence). The CDR3 runs 13 residues. The germline V and J ends were trimmed by 4 bases and 1 base, with 10 bases remaining between them. In DNA, the CDR3 is TGTGCCTGGAAAGTACGCGCGAACACTGAAGCTTTCTTT. This gives the protein CAWKVRANTEAFF.

CDR3 DNA: TGTGCCAGCAGCCAGGCGGGCACCTATGGCTACACCTTC. Its protein is CASSQAGTYGYTF. The chain carries TRBV3-1 (or the pseudogene TRBV3-2) and TRBJ1-2; unclear D gene. Germline CDR1 LGHDT, CDR2 YNNKEL (reference sequence). The CDR3 runs 13 residues. Trimming pared 3 bases from V and 4 bases from J, leaving 9 bases between.

The rearrangement uses TRBV2 and TRBJ1-4; no definite D call. The CDR3 runs 14 residues. The V end was cut by 6 bases, the J end by 3 bases, with 11 bases between. CDR1 and CDR2 from the germline V gene are SNHLY and FYNNEI. CDR3 in DNA: TGTGCCAGCAGGACCGGCCGGGCTAATGAAAAACTGTTTTTT. It is translated as CASRTGRANEKLFF.

Here the CDR3 reads CASSLRASGEGPVQTQYF. In nucleotides, the CDR3 is TGTGCCAGCAGTCTTCGGGCTAGCGGGGAGGGACCAGTGCAGACCCAGTACTTC. This chain uses TRBV2 with TRBJ2-5; 9 nucleotides agree with TRBD2. The CDR3 covers 18 residues. Germline values: CDR1 SNHLY, CDR2 FYNNEI. The trim removed 5 bases at V and 6 bases at J, leaving 19 bases unmatched.